This TCR beta chain was identified in a study of blood T cell repertoires in COVID-19. Measured with immunoSEQ multiplex PCR; TCRdb has only the in-frame clones, and not every one. Among roughly 50,000 clones listed, roughly 79% were seen once. The source material was peripheral blood. This TCR derives from a woman aged 55-69 years with acute or convalescent COVID-19.

CDR3 coding DNA: TGTGCCAGCAGCTTAGGACCCAGGGGGTCGGGCACTGAAGCTTTCTTT. This translates into CASSLGPRGSGTEAFF. V usage is TRBV7-8 and J usage is TRBJ1-1, with 7 nucleotides matching TRBD1. Per germline, CDR1 SGHVS and CDR2 FQNEAQ. Trimming took 1 base from V and 4 from J; bases not matched to a gene: 9. The CDR3 consists of 16 residues.